This note documents a single TCR beta chain sequence. The antigen remains unidentified. At one end, the junction sequence differs from germline, possibly due to a read error. TCRdb re-called the reads with MiXCR, one entry per CDR3 protein. Of around 94,000 distinct CDR3 sequences listed, 16% are singletons. This entry belongs to a study of T cell repertoires in cytomegalovirus infection. On the study more broadly: Through public TCR beta signatures, both CMV infection and matching HLA type were indicated.

Findings and caveats of the study: CMV-specific HLA-C-restricted TCR beta clonotypes dominated the ex vivo response.

The CDR3 loop spans 14 amino acids. The germline CDR1 and CDR2 sequences are DFQATT and SNEGSKA (reference sequence). This sequence joins TRBV20-1 and TRBJ1-2; the match to TRBD1 covers 8 bases. Sequenced material: PBMCs. The sequence was obtained from a human donor in good health (CMV status not recorded). Some clones in this sample may be carry-over from other donors' samples. The CDR3 DNA sequence: TGCAGTGCGCCGACAGGGGACGAGGCCTATGGCTACGCCTTC. Protein product: CSAPTGDEAYGYAF.